The rows below give T cell receptor beta chains drawn from one sample of a study of blood T cell repertoires in COVID-19. Method: immunoSEQ multiplex PCR; TCRdb's copy keeps in-frame clones and lacks some. The data contain 450,000 to 600,000 clones, roughly nine tenths of them singletons. Sequencing was performed on PBMCs or T cells enriched from blood (not recorded which). These receptors were taken from a woman aged 18-30 years who had recovered from COVID-19. The CDR3 runs from the conserved cysteine through the conserved F or W.

TRBJ1-5,TRBV27,CASSPDRELDQPQHF
TRBJ2-2,TRBV5-1,CASSFSSSSTHSTGELFF
TRBJ2-3,TRBV9,CASSVESDGSTQYF
TRBJ1-2,TRBV2,CASSFGQGRPSGYTF
TRBJ1-6,TRBV5-1,CASSLAGQGRSYNSPLHF
TRBJ2-7,TRBV5-1,CASSLDPTGEGEQYF
TRBJ2-1,TRBV30,CAFRDRGLGGNEQFF
TRBJ2-7,TRBV5-1,CASSLGGLYEQYF
TRBJ2-3,TRBV7-9,CASSFLTSGAGTQYF
TRBJ2-7,TRBV29-1,CSAGGQGAYEQYF
TRBJ2-5,TRBV7-9,CASSLGRGWRASGEETQYF
TRBJ1-1,TRBV6-5,CASIGTLNTEAFF
TRBJ1-6,TRBV15,CATSRDLSPAGVRNSPLHF
TRBJ2-7,TRBV6-5,CASTPGRSSYEQYF
TRBJ2-7,TRBV20-1,CSASPGPNYEQYF
TRBJ1-2,TRBV5-1,CASANPGAGGNGYTF
TRBJ1-3,TRBV5-1,CASSRSQGAGNTIYF
TRBJ1-4,TRBV30,CASTGYREKLFF
TRBJ2-1,TRBV7-8,CASSSPFRNRGSKDEQFF
TRBJ1-2,TRBV25-1,CASTGANYGYTF
TRBJ2-1,TRBV11-2,CASRLQGNEQFF
TRBJ1-1,TRBV19,CASSGDRGTEAFF
TRBJ2-7,TRBV30,CAWGELGYEQYF
TRBJ1-2,TRBV3-1/TRBV3-2,CASSHLGQNYGYTF
TRBJ2-3,TRBV18,CASSPALTDTQYF
TRBJ1-6,TRBV5-4,CASSLGGGDMNSPLHF
TRBJ2-7,TRBV7-2,CASSSDIFYEQYF
TRBJ2-1,TRBV27,CASSSPYNYNEQFF
TRBJ1-2,TRBV18,CASSPGANYGYTF
TRBJ1-1,TRBV11-1,CASTFGGGENTEAFF
TRBJ1-2,TRBV30,CAWSPLTGTGYTF
TRBJ1-5,TRBV11-3,CASSFDRVSNQPQHF
TRBJ1-3,TRBV5-4,CASSFFPNRGLSGNTIYF
TRBJ1-1,TRBV9,CASSTQTGGNTEAFF
TRBJ2-2,TRBV28,CANSPEGSGELFF
TRBJ1-4,TRBV24-1,CATSDFWILDRSGEKLFF
TRBJ2-7,TRBV28,CASSLVRQPNEQYF
TRBJ1-6,TRBV7-3,CASSLKGGGPPLHF
TRBJ1-2,TRBV7-2,CASSSYYGYTF
TRBJ2-5,TRBV7-2,CASSFERQETQYF
TRBJ1-1,TRBV5-4,CASSLAGTRNTEAFF
TRBJ1-6,TRBV30,CASPGTGFNSPLHF
TRBJ1-2,TRBV6-2/TRBV6-3,CASSSRTGDRYNGGYTF
TRBJ1-1,TRBV12-3/TRBV12-4,CASSYMNTEAFF
TRBJ1-6,TRBV9,CASSVGSYSPLHF
TRBJ1-1,TRBV13,CASSLVRTGNTEAFF